The 16 T cell receptor beta chains listed next were all sequenced from one sample in a study of neoadjuvant anti-PD-1 for oral cavity cancer. Measured with immunoSEQ multiplex PCR; TCRdb has only the in-frame clones, and not every one. The sample holds around 60,000 clones, 79% seen once. Sequenced here: PBMCs, sampled before nivolumab (anti-PD-1) treatment. These receptors all stem from a person between 40 and 85 years old with oral cavity squamous cell carcinoma.

This chain links TRBV2 with TRBJ1-1, with D possibly matching TRBD1 (5 bases). V was shortened by 6 bases and J by 0 bases, with 17 bases between the two germline ends. The germline V gene encodes CDR1 SNHLY and CDR2 FYNNEI. CDR3 length: 16 residues. The CDR3 region is CASRRLSGALNTEAFF. CDR3 nucleotide sequence: TGTGCCAGCAGGCGGTTATCTGGGGCACTGAACACTGAAGCTTTCTTT.

The chain employs TRBV10-3 and TRBJ1-5; tentatively, D is TRBD1 (6 bases). Trimming removed 10 bases from V and 6 bases from J, with 19 bases in between. Germline values: CDR1 ENHRY, CDR2 SYGVKD. CDR3 length: 14 amino acids. This chain's CDR3 is CATGSGQLGQPQHF. In DNA form, the CDR3 reads TGTGCCACAGGAAGCGGACAGCTCGGTCAGCCCCAGCATTTT.

CDR3 DNA: TGTGCCAGCAGCCTGGACGTTAACTATGGCTACACCTTC. Translated: CASSLDVNYGYTF. The chain uses TRBV27 and TRBJ1-2; D is ambiguous. Germline CDR1 MNHEY, CDR2 SMNVEV (reference sequence). The CDR3 loop spans 13 amino acids. Trimming removed 6 bases from V and 1 base from J, with 9 bases in between.

This chain joins TRBV11-2 and TRBJ2-2; TRBD2 aligns across 8 bases. CDR1 is SGHAT and CDR2 is FQNNGV in the germline V gene. This CDR3 has 16 amino acids. V shed 5 bases and J 6 bases; nucleotides not matched to a gene: 11. The CDR3 bases are TGTGCCAGCAGCCTTTATAGCGGGGTGACGTCCGGGGAGCTGTTTTTT. Amino acid sequence: CASSLYSGVTSGELFF.

The chain couples TRBV29-1 to TRBJ2-2; the match to TRBD1 covers 8 bases. Germline V gene sequence: CDR1 SQVTM, CDR2 ANQGSEA. CDR3 length equals 14 residues. J gave up 6 bases and V 7 bases, and 10 bases lay outside the gene matches. The chain's CDR3 is CSAAKTGVAGELFF. The CDR3 DNA follows: TGCAGCGCCGCGAAGACAGGGGTGGCCGGGGAGCTGTTTTTT.

Points on this clone: At one boundary the junction diverges from the germline segment, which might be a read error. The V and J genes are TRBV7-7 and TRBJ2-4; tentatively, D is TRBD2 (6 bases). Germline values: CDR1 SSHAT, CDR2 FNYEAQ (reference sequence). The CDR3 is 13 amino acids. CDR3 DNA: TGTGCTAGCAGCCAGGGACTCGCAGACATTCAGTACTTC. This codes for CASSQGLADIQYF.

This sequence joins TRBV10-3 and TRBJ1-1; no clear D. The germline V gene has CDR1 ENHRY and CDR2 SYGVKD. CDR3 length equals 14 residues. The germline V and J ends were trimmed by 4 bases and 1 base, with 10 bases remaining between them. CDR3 region: CAISAGAANTEAFF. In nucleotides, the CDR3 is TGTGCCATCAGTGCGGGAGCGGCGAACACTGAAGCTTTCTTT.

This clone was seen a handful of times. V gene TRBV11-2 combines with J gene TRBJ2-3, with D perhaps given as TRBD1 or TRBD2 (5 bases each). V was trimmed by 3 bases and J by 6 bases, leaving 16 bases between them. The CDR3 sequence is 15 residues long. Germline lookup yields CDR1 SGHAT and CDR2 FQNNGV. CDR3 bases: TGTGCCAGCAGCTTGGTAGGGGCCGAGGGGGATACGCAGTATTTT. Translating gives CASSLVGAEGDTQYF.

This rearrangement joins TRBV5-1 to TRBJ2-3; a weak D match, TRBD2 (7 bases). The CDR3 consists of 16 residues. In germline, CDR1 is SGHRS, CDR2 YFSETQ. V shed 3 bases and J shed 5 bases, with 19 bases lying between them. The CDR3 protein is CASSSRLRGPEDTQYF. For the CDR3, the DNA is TGCGCCAGCAGCTCGCGGCTGCGGGGGCCTGAAGATACGCAGTATTTT.

This chain joins TRBV2 and TRBJ1-4; 9 bases are a match to TRBD1. CDR1 and CDR2 from the germline V gene are SNHLY and FYNNEI. The CDR3 totals 14 residues. V trimming: 11 bases; J trimming: 7 bases; junction bases outside the gene matches: 11. CDR3 loop: CAVVTGGAVEKLFF. The DNA of the CDR3 is TGTGCCGTAGTCACAGGGGGCGCGGTTGAAAAACTGTTTTTT.

This chain joins TRBV4-1 and TRBJ2-1; D is possibly TRBD2 (6 bases). This CDR3 comprises 17 residues. Trimming stripped 0 bases from V and 6 bases from J, with 18 bases between. Germline values: CDR1 MGHRA, CDR2 YSYEKL. CDR3 in DNA: TGCGCCAGCAGCCAAGATAGGGGCATCGGGGGTGGCAATGAGCAGTTCTTC. This codes for CASSQDRGIGGGNEQFF.

The chain has TRBV5-1 and TRBJ2-5; tentatively, D is TRBD2 (5 bases). Germline V gene lookup returns CDR1 SGHRS and CDR2 YFSETQ. The V end lost 6 bases, the J end lost 1 base, and 13 bases lay between the germline ends. CDR3 length equals 14 residues. CDR3 loop: CASTSSGSQETQYF. The CDR3 DNA follows: TGCGCCAGCACGAGCTCGGGGTCCCAAGAGACCCAGTACTTC. Using reference TRBV5-1 and TRBJ2-5 for the parts outside the CDR3, the full variable domain is KAGVTQTPRYLIKTRGQQVTLSCSPISGHRSVSWYQQTPGQGLQFLFEYFSETQRNKGNFPGRFSGRQFSNSRSEMNVSTLELGDSALYLCASTSSGSQETQYFGPGTRLLVL.

The J gene is TRBJ1-1, the V gene TRBV25-1, with a weak D call TRBD1 (6 bases). This CDR3 region has 13 residues. The germline V and J ends were trimmed by 2 bases and 4 bases, with 8 bases remaining between them. The germline V gene has CDR1 MGHDK and CDR2 SYGVNS. The CDR3 DNA is TGTGCCAGCAGTGAAGGGGGGCGCACTGAAGCTTTCTTT. It encodes CASSEGGRTEAFF.

The genes are TRBV5-1 and TRBJ1-6, with a tentative D call TRBD1 (5 bases). Germline CDR1 is SGHRS and CDR2 is YFSETQ. V lost 2 bases to trimming and J lost 5 bases, with 11 bases between them. The CDR3 has 15 amino acids. The CDR3 DNA is TGCGCCAGCAGCTTTGAGGGCAGGGATAATTCACCCCTCCACTTT. Translated, it gives CASSFEGRDNSPLHF.

This clone was recorded only once. The chain uses TRBV5-1 and TRBJ2-1, with 12 bases identical to TRBD2. The CDR3 is 17 residues long. CDR1 is SGHRS and CDR2 is YFSETQ in the germline V gene. V shed 2 bases, J shed 8 bases, and the junction held 11 bases outside the gene matches. CDR3 protein: CASSFAGLAGGPHEQFF. The CDR3 coding sequence is TGCGCCAGCAGCTTTGCGGGGCTAGCGGGGGGGCCCCATGAGCAGTTCTTC.

The V gene is TRBV7-8, the J gene TRBJ2-7; possibly TRBD1 for D (5 bases). Germline V lookup: CDR1 SGHVS, CDR2 FQNEAQ. This CDR3 has 12 amino acids. Trimming cost V 4 bases and J 4 bases, with 8 bases left between them. The CDR3 reads CASSSGPYEQYF. The DNA of the CDR3 is TGTGCCAGCAGCTCAGGGCCTTACGAGCAGTACTTC.